This TCR beta chain was observed in a study of post-analysis software for immune sequencing data. Study information: Secondary progressive, relapsing-remitting and progressive-relapsing multiple sclerosis were among the included disease courses. The study's findings and limits: TRBV5-6, TRBV5-1 and TRBV20-1 were among 4 or 5 TRBV segments more frequent in patients than controls. A significant reduction in normalized Chao1 diversity was observed in multiple sclerosis patients versus controls. Samples prepared in the same batch strongly co-clustered by F measure.

In this sample, this clonotype turned up a few times. No antigen is known for it. TCR beta cDNA libraries included unique molecular identifiers. Input amounts of 1 to 10 million T cells were used. These gave about 500,000 cDNA molecules, so each molecule approximated one T cell. TCRdb passed the PCR reads through MiXCR, listing each CDR3 protein once. This sample has hundreds of thousands of distinct CDR3 sequences, with 30% found just once. Looked up from germline, CDR1 is MDHEN and CDR2 is SYDVKM. V lost 3 bases and J lost 1, with 9 bases in between. This CDR3 has 14 residues. Sequenced sample: blood. This clonotype originated in a girl aged 10 to 17 with multiple sclerosis. The chain has TRBV28 and TRBJ1-1, with no clear D. The CDR3 DNA follows: TGTGCCAGCAGTTTTTTGCAGACGAACACTGAAGCTTTCTTT. Its protein product is CASSFLQTNTEAFF.